Below are 15 T cell receptor beta chains sequenced from a single sample in a study of CD8 T cells in Susac syndrome. A quantity of about 0.45 to 1 ug RNA underwent reverse transcription using random hexamers. One entry per CDR3 protein, called by TCRdb with MiXCR from the immunoSEQ multiplex PCR reads. In the table there are approximately 160,000 distinct CDR3 sequences, approximately 93% of which are singletons. Specimen: CD4+ T cells from PBMCs. The receptors originated from a human donor with multiple sclerosis.

The chain is built from TRBV29-1 and TRBJ1-2; no clear D gene. The V gene lost 5 bases and the J gene lost 6 bases, with 16 bases spanning the gap. The CDR3 spans 13 residues. CDR1 is SQVTM, CDR2 ANQGSEA, per germline. The CDR3: CSVSPSLRDGYTF. For the CDR3, the DNA is TGCAGCGTTTCCCCCAGCCTAAGAGATGGCTACACCTTC.

The chain joins TRBV27 to TRBJ2-7; TRBD1 aligns across 11 bases. The CDR3 runs to 14 residues. The germline V gene has CDR1 MNHEY and CDR2 SMNVEV (reference sequence). V lost 8 bases and J lost 6; bases outside the gene matches: 9. The CDR3: CASSRDRGFFEQYF. For the CDR3, the DNA is TGTGCCAGCTCCCGGGACAGGGGGTTCTTCGAGCAGTACTTC.

The V and J genes are TRBV9 and TRBJ2-4; 15 nucleotides line up with TRBD2. Germline V lookup: CDR1 SGDLS, CDR2 YYNGEE. V lost 8 bases to trimming and J lost 2 bases; unmatched junction nucleotides: 5. The CDR3 contains 16 residues. The CDR3 nucleotides are TGTGCCAGACCGGGACTAGCGGGAGGCCCCAAAAACATTCAGTACTTC. It encodes CARPGLAGGPKNIQYF.

This chain joins TRBV5-1 and TRBJ2-6; 7 bases map to TRBD1. This CDR3 is built from 14 residues. Losses at the gene ends were 3 bases for V and 6 bases for J; bases not matched to a gene: 3. In germline, CDR1 is SGHRS, CDR2 YFSETQ. This CDR3 reads CASSWGTEANVLTF. In DNA, the CDR3 is TGCGCCAGCAGCTGGGGGACAGAGGCCAACGTCCTGACTTTC.

The J gene is TRBJ2-3, the V gene TRBV5-6; D is tentatively TRBD1 or TRBD2 (5 bases each). Trimming removed 4 bases at V and 2 bases at J, with 14 bases between. The CDR3 length is 15 residues. CDR1 and CDR2 (germline): SGHDT, YYEEEE. The CDR3 DNA reads TGTGCCAGCAGCGCTCCGGGGCGGATCACAGATACGCAGTATTTT. Residues: CASSAPGRITDTQYF. The full variable domain, its missing parts supplied by reference TRBV5-6 and TRBJ2-3, is DAGVTQSPTHLIKTRGQQVTLRCSPKSGHDTVSWYQQALGQGPQFIFQYYEEEERQRGNFPDRFSGHQFPNYSSELNVNALLLGDSALYLCASSAPGRITDTQYFGPGTRLTVL.

This sequence joins TRBV12-3 or TRBV12-4 and TRBJ1-1; D perhaps matches TRBD1 (5 bases). V was shortened by 6 bases and J by 4 bases, with 9 bases between the two germline ends. This CDR3 comprises 12 residues. The CDR3 is CASRGLGTEAFF. CDR3 nucleotides: TGTGCCAGCAGGGGACTGGGCACTGAAGCTTTCTTT.

The gene calls are TRBV4-3 and TRBJ2-1; a possible D gene is TRBD1 (6 bases). Trimming pared 0 bases from V and 9 bases from J, leaving 18 bases between. The CDR3 spans 16 residues. Germline CDR1 is LGHNA and CDR2 is YSLEER. The CDR3, as DNA: TGCGCCAGCAGCCAAGATAGGTTGTGGGGGCTGGGTGAGCAGTTCTTC. Encoded protein: CASSQDRLWGLGEQFF.

The rearrangement links TRBV6-5 to TRBJ1-1, with a weak D call TRBD1 (5 bases). Germline loops: CDR1 MNHEY, CDR2 SVGAGI. The CDR3 contains 15 residues. The V end lost 6 bases, the J end lost 0 bases, and 14 bases lay between the germline ends. The CDR3: CASRTLQALNTEAFF. The CDR3, as DNA: TGTGCCAGCAGGACCTTACAGGCCTTGAACACTGAAGCTTTCTTT.

This clonotype has just one count. This chain uses TRBV7-2 with TRBJ2-7, with D possibly matching TRBD2 (5 bases). Between the trimmed V and J ends, which lost 6 bases and 5 bases, there was a span of 14 bases. Germline CDR1 and CDR2: SGHTA and FQGNSA. The CDR3 covers 13 residues. The CDR3 DNA sequence: TGTGCCAGCAGACCTGACTACCCTCACGAGCAGTACTTC. Encoded protein: CASRPDYPHEQYF. The whole variable domain, remainder taken from reference TRBV7-2 and TRBJ2-7, is GAGVSQSPSNKVTEKGKDVELRCDPISGHTALYWYRQSLGQGLEFLIYFQGNSAPDKSGLPSDRFSAERTGGSVSTLTIQRTQQEDSAVYLCASRPDYPHEQYFGPGTRLTVT.

This clonotype has just one count. V and J are TRBV15 and TRBJ2-1; TRBD2 might be the D (5 bases). This CDR3 spans 17 amino acids. Per germline, CDR1 LNHNV and CDR2 YYDKDF (reference sequence). Trimming took 0 bases from V and 3 from J, leaving 15 bases between them. CDR3 sequence (DNA): TGTGCCACCAGCAGAGATCCCAATACGGGGATCTACAATGAGCAGTTCTTC. Translation gives CATSRDPNTGIYNEQFF.

The genes are TRBV7-2 and TRBJ2-3; D gene uncertain. This CDR3 comprises 13 residues. Germline V gene sequence: CDR1 SGHTA, CDR2 FQGNSA. V lost 6 bases and J 2 bases, leaving 9 bases between the germline ends. The CDR3 DNA reads TGTGCCAGCAGGATTCGGCCCACAGATACGCAGTATTTT. Translating it yields CASRIRPTDTQYF.

The rearrangement uses TRBV5-1 and TRBJ1-6, with 8 positions matching TRBD1. Germline-derived CDR1 and CDR2 are SGHRS and YFSETQ. V dropped 5 bases and J dropped 7; count of bases not matched to a gene: 5. CDR3 length: 14 residues. The CDR3 spells CASSPDRGNSPLHF. The CDR3, as DNA: TGCGCCAGCAGTCCCGACAGGGGAAATTCACCCCTCCACTTT.

Here the CDR3 reads CASSQTSGTGPNTGELFF. CDR3 sequence (DNA): TGTGCCAGCAGTCAGACATCCGGGACAGGGCCCAACACCGGGGAGCTGTTTTTT. This chain joins TRBV6-1 and TRBJ2-2, with TRBD1 matching 9 bases. The V gene end was trimmed by 5 bases and the J gene end by 2 bases; junction bases not matched to a gene: 12. Germline V gene sequence: CDR1 MNHNS, CDR2 SASEGT. The CDR3 loop spans 18 amino acids.

This clonotype was counted a single time. This chain uses TRBV18 with TRBJ2-1; TRBD2 agrees at 8 bases. This CDR3 region has 15 residues. V lost 3 bases, J lost 7 bases, and 8 bases stayed unmatched. CDR1 and CDR2 from the germline V gene are KGHSH and LQKENI. The CDR3 region has the DNA TGTGCCAGCTCACCCCCGGGACTAGAGTCGAATGAGCAGTTCTTC. The encoded protein is CASSPPGLESNEQFF. The complete variable domain, with remaining parts taken from reference TRBV18 and TRBJ2-1, reads NAGVMQNPRHLVRRRGQEARLRCSPMKGHSHVYWYRQLPEEGLKFMVYLQKENIIDESGMPKERFSAEFPKEGPSILRIQQVVRGDSAAYFCASSPPGLESNEQFFGPGTRLTVL.

In regard to this clonotype: A read error may produce the germline difference seen at one junction end. This sequence joins TRBV29-1 and TRBJ2-2, with D maybe TRBD2 (5 bases). CDR1 is SQVTM, CDR2 ANQGSEA, per germline. The CDR3 runs to 12 residues. CDR3 amino acids: CSVDPNTGELFF. The CDR3 DNA reads TGCAGCGTTGATCCGAACACCGGGGAGCTTTTTTTT.